Following are 30 T cell receptor beta chains from one sample sequenced in a study of a mutant IDH1 vaccine in newly diagnosed glioma. Antigen specificity for these receptors is unknown. Data came from immunoSEQ multiplex PCR; TCRdb stores just in-frame clones and leaves some out. Here the sample spans 60,000 or so clones, approximately 78% being singletons. Time point given: week 23, last vaccination. The study gave 300 ug of mutant IDH1 20-mer peptide per vaccine dose, with topical imiquimod. This material consisted of PBMCs, taken from a glioma patient whose treatment included an IDH1 peptide vaccine. The receptor set was obtained from a woman in her forties with glioma. Some clones in this sample may be carry-over from other donors' samples.

This clone has a single count. The chain combines TRBV9 with TRBJ2-3; 11 bases fit TRBD2. CDR3 size: 16 residues. Germline lookup yields CDR1 SGDLS and CDR2 YYNGEE. V shed 4 bases and J 2 bases; nucleotides not matched to a gene: 6. CDR3 sequence reads: CASSLLAGAITDTQYF. The CDR3 DNA is TGTGCCAGCAGCCTACTAGCGGGGGCGATCACAGATACGCAGTATTTT.

The V and J genes are TRBV5-6 and TRBJ1-2, with no clear D. The CDR3 contains 14 residues. Trimming shortened V by 1 base and J by 8 bases, and 15 bases separated the two germline ends. The germline V gene has CDR1 SGHDT and CDR2 YYEEEE. The CDR3 DNA reads TGTGCCAGCAGCTTGCCAGACCTGCTCCGAGGCTACACCTTC. Residues: CASSLPDLLRGYTF.

The chain uses TRBV14 and TRBJ1-2; D not resolved. CDR1 and CDR2 (germline): SGHDN, FVKESK. V lost 0 bases and J 7 bases, leaving 9 bases between the germline ends. CDR3 length equals 13 residues. CDR3 protein: CASSQDLPSGYTF. Here the CDR3 DNA reads TGTGCCAGCAGCCAAGATCTACCAAGTGGCTACACCTTC.

This clone was detected only once. This chain uses TRBV5-4 with TRBJ2-7; 7 nucleotides align to TRBD1. The germline V gene encodes CDR1 SGHNT and CDR2 YYREEE (reference sequence). V shed 4 bases, J shed 5 bases, and the junction held 9 bases outside the gene matches. This CDR3 has 14 amino acids. CDR3 amino acids: CASSPRQTGNEQYF. CDR3 DNA: TGTGCCAGCAGCCCTCGCCAGACAGGGAACGAGCAGTACTTC.

J is TRBJ1-6 and V is TRBV19, with D tentatively TRBD1 (5 bases). The V gene's germline CDR1 is LNHDA and CDR2 SQIVND (reference sequence). The CDR3 runs 14 residues. Trimming took off 8 bases at V and 4 bases at J, with 12 bases between the two ends. CDR3 region: CASHRNEYNSPLHF. The CDR3 DNA reads TGTGCCAGTCACAGGAACGAATATAATTCACCCCTCCACTTT.

The chain has TRBV25-1 and TRBJ2-7; the D gene is possibly TRBD1 (6 bases). Trimming took off 8 bases at V and 4 bases at J, with 15 bases between the two ends. The germline CDR1 and CDR2 sequences are MGHDK and SYGVNS. The CDR3 is 13 amino acids. The CDR3 spells CASSSGVSYEQYF. CDR3 in DNA: TGTGCCAGCTCTTCAGGGGTTTCATACGAGCAGTACTTC.

The J gene is TRBJ1-5, the V gene TRBV10-2; D ambiguous. Looked up from germline, CDR1 is WSHSY and CDR2 is SAAADI. The V gene lost 3 bases and the J gene lost 1 base, with 4 bases spanning the gap. This CDR3 comprises 13 residues. CDR3 DNA sequence: TGCGCCAGCAGTGACCCAAGCAATCAGCCCCAGCATTTT. This gives the protein CASSDPSNQPQHF.

The chain uses TRBV4-3 and TRBJ1-1, with 8 bases that match TRBD1. The CDR3 totals 14 residues. In germline, CDR1 is LGHNA, CDR2 YSLEER. V was pared by 4 bases and J by 6 bases, with 7 bases of the junction left unmatched. As DNA, the CDR3 is TGCGCCAGCAGCCTCTCCTCGACAGGGGCTGAAGCTTTCTTT. Translated: CASSLSSTGAEAFF.

This chain connects TRBV5-5 to TRBJ2-1; the match to TRBD2 covers 8 bases. Germline V gives CDR1 SGHKS, CDR2 YYEKEE (reference sequence). The CDR3 length is 13 residues. V shed 1 base and J 13 bases; nucleotides not matched to a gene: 7. The CDR3 DNA is TGTGCCAGCAGCTTGAGCGGGGGTCCCAAACAGTTCTTC. Translated, it gives CASSLSGGPKQFF.

The chain links TRBV30 to TRBJ1-2; D possibly corresponds to TRBD1 (6 bases). Germline assignment: CDR1 GTSNPN and CDR2 SVGIG (reference sequence). The CDR3 is 13 amino acids. The V gene lost 2 bases and the J gene lost 3 bases, with 10 bases spanning the gap. The chain's CDR3 is CAWSLQGDYGYTF. The CDR3 nucleotides read TGTGCCTGGAGTCTACAGGGCGACTATGGCTACACCTTC.

The gene calls are TRBV18 and TRBJ1-3, with D uncertain. The CDR3 length is 13 residues. The germline V gene encodes CDR1 KGHSH and CDR2 LQKENI. V was pared by 3 bases and J by 0 bases, with 3 bases between. The CDR3 DNA reads as TGTGCCAGCTCACCTAACTCTGGAAACACCATATATTTT. Translation: CASSPNSGNTIYF.

The rearrangement joins TRBV9 to TRBJ2-2; D is possibly TRBD1 or TRBD2 (5 bases each). Germline CDR1 reads SGDLS; CDR2 reads YYNGEE. Trimming pared 2 bases from V and 0 bases from J, leaving 17 bases between. The CDR3 loop spans 18 amino acids. CDR3 DNA sequence: TGTGCCAGCAGCGTCCACCCACCCGGGACCACGAACACCGGGGAGCTGTTTTTT. Translated, it gives CASSVHPPGTTNTGELFF.

This clone turned up a few times. The chain recombines TRBV5-1 with TRBJ1-2; maybe TRBD1 (5 bases). The CDR3 is 14 amino acids. CDR1 and CDR2 (germline): SGHRS, YFSETQ. Trimming cost V 0 bases and J 0 bases, with 6 bases left between them. The CDR3 nucleotides read TGCGCCAGCAGCTTGGGACAGTCTAACTATGGCTACACCTTC. Translated: CASSLGQSNYGYTF.

This chain links TRBV7-9 with TRBJ1-1; D gene unclear. V was pared by 4 bases and J by 0 bases, with 9 bases between. Germline-derived CDR1 and CDR2 are SEHNR and FQNEAQ (reference sequence). This CDR3 contains 14 residues. CDR3 nucleotide sequence: TGTGCCAGCAGCTCCCCAAACCTGAACACTGAAGCTTTCTTT. Residues: CASSSPNLNTEAFF.

V usage is TRBV10-3 and J usage is TRBJ1-3, with D unresolved. The CDR3 runs 15 residues. Trimming took 4 bases from V and 4 from J, leaving 14 bases between them. From germline, CDR1 is ENHRY and CDR2 SYGVKD. CDR3 in amino acids: CAISVWGELGNTIYF. The CDR3 region has the DNA TGTGCCATCAGTGTTTGGGGAGAACTGGGAAACACCATATATTTT.

V is TRBV2 and J is TRBJ1-2, with TRBD1 identical over 7 bases. The junction had 5 bases not matched to a gene; V was cut back by 2 bases and J by 8 bases. The CDR3 runs to 13 residues. Germline V lookup: CDR1 SNHLY, CDR2 FYNNEI. CDR3 protein: CASSEWGTVGYTF. In DNA form, the CDR3 reads TGTGCCAGCAGTGAATGGGGGACAGTCGGCTACACCTTC.

Worth noting for this clone: Different DNA sequences within this sample yield the same CDR3. This rearrangement joins TRBV10-1 to TRBJ2-1; no definite D call. CDR1 WNHNN and CDR2 SYGVQD come from the germline V gene (reference sequence). Trimming shortened V by 2 bases and J by 0 bases, and 8 bases separated the two germline ends. The CDR3 is made up of 15 amino acids. CDR3 nucleotide sequence: TGCGCCAGCAGTGAGCGGCGGAGCTCCTACAATGAGCAGTTCTTC. Amino acids: CASSERRSSYNEQFF.

The count of this clone is one. J is TRBJ2-5 and V is TRBV7-2, with 7 bases fitting TRBD1. V trimming: 3 bases; J trimming: 4 bases; junction bases outside the gene matches: 2. CDR3 length equals 13 residues. Germline V lookup: CDR1 SGHTA, CDR2 FQGNSA. The CDR3 sequence: CASSLWDRETQYF. The CDR3 DNA reads as TGTGCCAGCAGCTTGTGGGACAGAGAGACCCAGTACTTC.

This rearrangement joins TRBV27 to TRBJ1-1; TRBD1 matches 8 bases. Germline V gene lookup returns CDR1 MNHEY and CDR2 SMNVEV (reference sequence). Trimming cost V 5 bases and J 5 bases; bases outside gene matches: 13. The CDR3 runs 16 residues. The CDR3 nucleotides read TGTGCCAGCAGTCACGGACAGGGCCGGACGGGGACTGAAGCTTTCTTT. Translated: CASSHGQGRTGTEAFF.

The chain recombines TRBV12-5 with TRBJ1-1; TRBD1 might be the D (6 bases). Germline V gene sequence: CDR1 LGHNT, CDR2 FRNRAP. This CDR3 is 12 amino acids long. The germline V and J ends were trimmed by 6 bases and 10 bases, with 15 bases remaining between them. For the CDR3, the DNA is TGTGCTAGTGGGTTACGGAGGGGGGGAGCTTTCTTT. The encoded protein is CASGLRRGGAFF.

This clone was seen more than once but under ten times. The V and J genes are TRBV5-4 and TRBJ2-1; 7 positions agree with TRBD2. The CDR3 has 14 residues. Germline V gene data show CDR1 as SGHNT and CDR2 as YYREEE (reference sequence). The V and J ends lost 3 bases and 6 bases, in that order; junction bases with no gene match: 6. The CDR3 nucleotides read TGTGCCAGCAGCTCGCGGGGGACGAGCAATGAGCAGTTCTTC. This codes for CASSSRGTSNEQFF.

The V gene is TRBV5-1, the J gene TRBJ2-3; 7 bases agree with TRBD1. The CDR3 loop spans 12 amino acids. Per germline, CDR1 SGHRS and CDR2 YFSETQ. V trimming: 3 bases; J trimming: 5 bases; junction bases outside the gene matches: 0. The chain's CDR3 is CASSYRGDTQYF. DNA of the CDR3: TGCGCCAGCAGCTACAGGGGAGATACGCAGTATTTT.

The chain couples TRBV5-1 to TRBJ2-7, with 10 bases identical to TRBD1. V was clipped by 4 bases and J by 5 bases; unmatched bases: 6. CDR1 and CDR2 (germline): SGHRS, YFSETQ. This CDR3 spans 14 amino acids. CDR3 loop: CASSVGGQGHEQYF. For the CDR3, the DNA is TGCGCCAGCAGCGTGGGGGGACAGGGGCACGAGCAGTACTTC.

The gene calls are TRBV4-3 and TRBJ2-2; D not resolved. Trimming took off 1 base at V and 7 bases at J, with 7 bases between the two ends. CDR1 and CDR2 (germline): LGHNA, YSLEER. The CDR3 is 13 residues long. DNA of the CDR3: TGCGCCAGCAGCCAAGCCCCAGTCGGGGAGCTGTTTTTT. Translating it yields CASSQAPVGELFF.

V is TRBV19 and J is TRBJ1-1; D gene uncertain. Germline loops: CDR1 LNHDA, CDR2 SQIVND (reference sequence). With 3 bases removed from V and 8 bases from J, the gap between germline ends came to 10 bases. The CDR3 extends over 12 amino acids. CDR3 in DNA: TGTGCCAGTAGTATCGGTCTCTCGGAAGCTTTCTTT. This encodes CASSIGLSEAFF.

V and J are TRBV30 and TRBJ1-5; D unresolved. Germline V lookup: CDR1 GTSNPN, CDR2 SVGIG (reference sequence). V lost 5 bases, J lost 3 bases, and 11 bases lay in between. This CDR3 is 13 amino acids long. The CDR3 protein is CAWSRATNQPQHF. DNA of the CDR3: TGTGCCTGGTCGCGGGCCACCAATCAGCCCCAGCATTTT.

The rearrangement joins TRBV5-6 to TRBJ2-1, with D unclear. In germline, CDR1 is SGHDT, CDR2 YYEEEE. This CDR3 has 11 amino acids. V lost 1 base to trimming and J lost 9 bases, with 5 bases between them. This CDR3 reads CASSLTSEQFF. CDR3 in DNA: TGTGCCAGCAGCTTGACGAGTGAGCAGTTCTTC.

Only one count was recorded for this clone. This chain joins TRBV7-2 and TRBJ2-2, with D perhaps matching TRBD1 (5 bases). The CDR3 loop spans 15 amino acids. Germline CDR1 reads SGHTA; CDR2 reads FQGNSA. V was pared by 5 bases and J by 2 bases, with 12 bases between. Written as DNA, the CDR3 is TGTGCCAGCAGCCTTCGACAGACCAACACCGGGGAGCTGTTTTTT. It encodes CASSLRQTNTGELFF.

The J gene is TRBJ2-7, the V gene TRBV27, with D uncertain. The germline CDR1 and CDR2 sequences are MNHEY and SMNVEV (reference sequence). With 1 base removed from V and 0 bases from J, the gap between germline ends came to 7 bases. The CDR3 is 14 residues long. Here the CDR3 reads CASSLYPSSYEQYF. CDR3 nucleotide sequence: TGTGCCAGCAGTTTATACCCCAGCTCCTACGAGCAGTACTTC.

The CDR3 reads CASSLDGFTSTDTQYF. The CDR3 nucleotides read TGCGCCAGCAGCTTGGATGGGTTTACTAGCACAGATACGCAGTATTTT. The gene calls are TRBV5-1 and TRBJ2-3; D remains ambiguous. The germline V gene encodes CDR1 SGHRS and CDR2 YFSETQ. This CDR3 region has 16 residues. The V and J ends lost 0 bases and 0 bases respectively, with 11 bases between them.